A single T cell receptor (beta chain) is shown here with its context. Its target is not known. CDR3 length: 15 residues. The germline V and J ends were trimmed by 2 bases and 5 bases, with 12 bases remaining between them. The germline CDR1 and CDR2 sequences are SNHLY and FYNNEI. TCRdb reprocessed the 5' RACE reads with MiXCR, giving one entry per CDR3 protein. The data hold 450,000 to 650,000 distinct CDR3 sequences, with about 15% observed a single time. The sample is drawn from a study of identical twins. General study results and limits: Within monozygotic twins, out-of-frame TCR alpha sharing was underestimated by the models. Beta out-of-frame twin sharing showed a weaker excess.

The same sample was also used in a study of yellow fever vaccine responses in identical twins.

Sequencing used CD4+ T cells sorted from blood. The origin of this receptor is a woman between 18 and 30 years old in good health. This chain links TRBV2 with TRBJ1-4; D gene unclear. The CDR3, as DNA: TGTGCCAGCAGTGAAAGTGGGTTAACGAATGAAAAACTGTTTTTT. It codes for CASSESGLTNEKLFF. Full variable domain (outside the CDR3, taken from reference TRBV2 and TRBJ1-4): EPEVTQTPSHQVTQMGQEVILRCVPISNHLYFYWYRQILGQKVEFLVSFYNNEISEKSEIFDDQFSVERPDGSNFTLKIRSTKLEDSAMYFCASSESGLTNEKLFFGSGTQLSVL.